The rows below give T cell receptor beta chains drawn from one sample of a study of T-cell memory formation after mild COVID-19. TCRdb re-analysed the 5' RACE reads in MiXCR, keeping a single row per CDR3 protein. This repertoire shows approximately 430,000 distinct CDR3 sequences, 20% to 30% found once; its top ten account for 10% to 15%. The sequenced sample consisted of PBMCs or a T cell subset sorted from them (not recorded which). All receptors come from an adult woman who had mild COVID-19 (a few samples of this study predate the infection). Cell type and time point are not known. CDR3s include the opening cysteine and the closing phenylalanine or tryptophan. The D gene is left open where the match is weak. Some rows mark clone size as missing; the rest say once, few, many or name a class of expanded clone.

>TRBV12-3/TRBV12-4|TRBJ1-2|TRBD1|few
CASSRGRTGTYGYTF
TGTGCCAGCAGCCGAGGCCGGACAGGTACCTATGGCTACACCTTC
>TRBV12-3/TRBV12-4|TRBJ2-2|TRBD2|few
CASSLARLAGGRGELFF
TGTGCCAGCAGTTTAGCCCGCCTAGCGGGAGGTAGGGGGGAGCTGTTTTTT
>TRBV7-7|TRBJ2-3|TRBD1|NA
CASSFLTGGADTQYF
TGTGCTAGCAGCTTCCTTACAGGGGGCGCAGATACGCAGTATTTT
>TRBV7-8|TRBJ2-1|NA|NA
CATIEEDNLQQFF
TGTGCCACCATAGAGGAAGACAATCTTCAGCAGTTCTTC
>TRBV6-5|TRBJ1-2|NA|few
CASSYGPGEGYTF
TGTGCCAGCAGTTACGGGCCAGGGGAGGGCTACACCTTC
>TRBV6-2/TRBV6-3|TRBJ1-1|NA|NA
CASSYGPANTEAFF
TGTGCCAGCAGTTACGGTCCAGCGAACACTGAAGCTTTCTTT
>TRBV6-5|TRBJ1-2|NA|NA
CASRTGQDLYGYTF
TGTGCCAGCAGGACCGGACAAGACCTCTATGGCTACACCTTC
>TRBV10-2|TRBJ1-2|NA|NA
CASKEDRGNYGYTF
TGCGCCAGCAAGGAAGACAGAGGAAACTATGGCTACACCTTC
>TRBV10-3|TRBJ1-1|NA|once
CAISEFGGRGEAFF
TGTGCCATCAGTGAATTTGGGGGGCGCGGCGAAGCTTTCTTT
>TRBV7-2|TRBJ2-2|TRBD2|NA
CASSLAGLARNTGELFF
TGTGCCAGCAGCTTAGCGGGACTAGCGAGGAACACCGGGGAGCTGTTTTTT
>TRBV15|TRBJ2-5|NA|NA
CATSSIGQGKETQYF
TGTGCCACCAGCAGCATAGGCCAGGGGAAAGAGACCCAGTACTTC
>TRBV19|TRBJ2-3|NA|many
CASNMGLYYTDTQYF
TGTGCCAGCAATATGGGACTTTACTACACAGATACGCAGTATTTT
>TRBV7-2|TRBJ2-5|TRBD1|NA
CASSLAVDRVKETQYF
TGTGCCAGCAGCTTAGCGGTGGACAGGGTAAAAGAGACCCAGTACTTC
>TRBV4-2|TRBJ2-1|NA|NA
CASSPGGPGEQFF
TGTGCCAGCAGCCCTGGAGGGCCGGGCGAGCAGTTCTTC
>TRBV29-1|TRBJ1-2|NA|NA
CSVDSTNLYGYTF
TGCAGCGTTGACTCGACAAACCTCTATGGCTACACCTTC
>TRBV4-1|TRBJ2-1|TRBD2|few
CASSQATAGGRKQFF
TGCGCCAGCAGCCAAGCGACGGCGGGAGGCAGGAAGCAGTTCTTC
>TRBV5-1|TRBJ2-3|TRBD1|NA
CASSSGQVDTQYF
TGCGCCAGCAGCTCGGGACAGGTAGATACGCAGTATTTT
>TRBV5-6|TRBJ2-3|TRBD2|few
CASSLTSGGLADTQYF
TGTGCCAGCAGCTTGACTAGCGGGGGTTTGGCAGATACGCAGTATTTT
>TRBV9|TRBJ2-7|TRBD2|NA
CASSPGLAGPYEQYF
TGTGCCAGCAGCCCGGGACTAGCGGGGCCCTACGAGCAGTACTTC
>TRBV30|TRBJ1-2|NA|few
CAWDRNYGYTF
TGTGCCTGGGACAGGAACTATGGCTACACCTTC
>TRBV7-6|TRBJ2-1|NA|NA
CASSLSVSPEGNEQFF
TGTGCCAGCAGCTTATCCGTTAGTCCGGAGGGTAATGAGCAGTTCTTC
>TRBV6-6|TRBJ2-7|NA|many
CASSLPNRDQRAYEQYF
TGTGCCAGCAGTCTACCGAACCGGGACCAGAGGGCCTACGAGCAGTACTTC
>TRBV29-1|TRBJ2-5|TRBD1|NA
CSVRNNYRDRGRGETQYF
TGCAGCGTTAGAAACAATTACCGGGACAGGGGGCGCGGGGAGACCCAGTACTTC
>TRBV5-1|TRBJ1-2|NA|NA
CASSLELSGGNYGYTF
TGCGCCAGCAGCTTGGAATTATCGGGGGGGAACTATGGCTACACCTTC
>TRBV30|TRBJ1-2|TRBD1|few
CAWRAAGTGGVYTF
TGTGCCTGGAGAGCCGCCGGGACAGGAGGCGTCTACACCTTC
>TRBV5-6|TRBJ2-7|TRBD1|NA
CASSLAGTGSEKQYF
TGTGCCAGCAGCTTGGCCGGGACAGGGTCTGAGAAGCAGTACTTC